This T cell receptor (beta chain) emerged from a study of cytomegalovirus exposure and HLA in healthy donors. Study results and caveats: Presence/absence comparisons presumed near-even sequencing depth among donors. In a later analysis, TCR beta V- and J-gene trimming showed a link to a missense DCLRE1C variant. Sequence variants that were highly shared formed a cluster that was likely a sequencing artifact.

With regard to this clone: Its matching antigen is unknown.

Researchers ran the PCR with 60 Vbeta and 13 Jbeta primers. Assay: immunoSEQ multiplex PCR; the TCRdb copy retains only in-frame clones and omits some. The sample shows approximately 75,000 clones, 66% of them seen only once. The CDR3 loop spans 13 amino acids. The V gene's germline CDR1 is ENHRY and CDR2 SYGVKD. V lost 0 bases and J lost 4, with 7 bases in between. Material for sequencing was PBMCs. This chain connects TRBV10-3 to TRBJ2-7; D not resolved. This receptor was identified in a man aged 40-50 years in good health and CMV-seropositive. For the CDR3, the DNA is TGTGCCATCAGTGAGTCAGCCAAGTACGAGCAGTACTTC. It yields the protein CAISESAKYEQYF.